The entry that follows covers one TCR beta chain sequence. Libraries were prepared by immunoSEQ multiplex PCR; TCRdb keeps only in-frame clonotypes and omits some of them. This table has roughly 97,000 clones, about 86% appearing once. Germline values: CDR1 SGHAT, CDR2 FQNNGV. The CDR3 is made up of 16 amino acids. Trimming removed 5 bases from V and 4 bases from J; junction bases left unmatched: 10. This specimen comes from a study of OX40 agonist ivuxolimab in advanced cancers. Study background: An agonistic anti-OX40 (CD134) antibody, ivuxolimab, was used to treat the patients. Patients receiving dose escalation had hepatocellular carcinoma, melanoma, renal cell or head and neck cancer.

Baseline, cycle 4 day 1, and cycle 7 day 1 were the blood sampling points. The chain employs TRBV11-2 and TRBJ2-1; 8 nucleotides line up with TRBD2. The specimen was CD4+ or CD8+ T cells sorted from blood, collected in a trial of the OX40 agonist ivuxolimab. This receptor was taken from an adult with an advanced solid tumor such as melanoma, head and neck, liver or kidney cancer. The CDR3 spells CASSRAGLAGYNEQFF. The CDR3 coding sequence is TGTGCCAGCAGCCGTGCGGGGCTAGCGGGTTACAATGAGCAGTTCTTC.